This TCR beta chain stems from a study of blood T cell repertoires in COVID-19. On the study more broadly: COVID-19 samples collected from the United States, Italy and Spain covered acute and convalescent phases. T cells, B-cell-depleted T cells, or PBMCs provided the cDNA or gDNA that served as material.

Source study methods: Amplified reference gene primers provided the basis for estimating nucleated cell counts. The protocol was immunoSEQ multiplex PCR, while the TCRdb copy is restricted to in-frame clones and leaves out a portion. V and J calls and clone size are copied from that table; D and trimming were computed from the DNA. This sample has about 97,000 clones, with approximately 87% found just once. With 9 bases clipped from V and 4 bases from J, the junction kept 11 bases outside the gene matches. CDR1 and CDR2 from the germline V gene are MDHEN and SYDVKM. The CDR3 is 14 residues long. In its sample, this clone was seen a few times.

The TCR sequence derives from a woman aged 25 to 39 with acute or convalescent COVID-19. This chain links TRBV28 with TRBJ1-2; 7 positions agree with TRBD1. The sample comprised peripheral blood. The CDR3 DNA reads as TGTGCCAGTCTCCCCCCAGGGGGAGCCTATGGCTACACCTTC. Its protein is CASLPPGGAYGYTF.